This TCR beta chain was sequenced during a study of cytomegalovirus exposure and HLA in healthy donors. Study observations and caveats: Altogether, some 170 TCR beta chains were recorded as cytomegalovirus-associated.

PCR used 60 Vbeta primers and 13 Jbeta primers. TCRdb's copy holds only in-frame clones and misses some; the assay was immunoSEQ multiplex PCR. Here the sample spans over 100,000 clones, about 80% being singletons. Each donor was nominally healthy when sampled (though unrecorded immune exposures were likely). With 2 bases removed from V and 3 bases from J, the gap between germline ends came to 8 bases. CDR3 length equals 13 residues. Germline assignment: CDR1 GTSNPN and CDR2 SVGIG (reference sequence). In regard to this clone: As yet, its antigen is unknown.

The clonotype originates from a woman between 18 and 30 years old in good health and CMV-seropositive. The sequenced sample consisted of PBMCs. This chain connects TRBV30 to TRBJ1-5, with D possibly being TRBD1 (6 bases). The CDR3 nucleotides are TGTGCCTGGAGTACAGGGCCCAATCAGCCCCAGCATTTT. Translating it yields CAWSTGPNQPQHF.